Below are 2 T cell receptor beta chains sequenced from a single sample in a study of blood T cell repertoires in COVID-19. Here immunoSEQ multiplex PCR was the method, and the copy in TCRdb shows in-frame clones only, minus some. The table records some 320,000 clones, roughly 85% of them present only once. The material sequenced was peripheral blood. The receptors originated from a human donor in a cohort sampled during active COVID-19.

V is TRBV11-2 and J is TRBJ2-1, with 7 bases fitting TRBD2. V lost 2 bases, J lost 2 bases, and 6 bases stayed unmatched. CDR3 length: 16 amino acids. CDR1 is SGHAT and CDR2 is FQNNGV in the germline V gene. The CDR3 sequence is CASSLRQAGAYNEQFF. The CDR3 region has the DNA TGTGCCAGCAGCTTAAGGCAGGCGGGGGCCTACAATGAGCAGTTCTTC.

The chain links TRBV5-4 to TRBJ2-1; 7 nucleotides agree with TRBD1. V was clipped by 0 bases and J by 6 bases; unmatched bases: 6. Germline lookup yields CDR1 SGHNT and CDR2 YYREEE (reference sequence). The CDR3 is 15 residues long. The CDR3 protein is CASSLVGQPPNEQFF. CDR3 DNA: TGTGCCAGCAGCTTGGTGGGACAGCCCCCCAATGAGCAGTTCTTC.